This TCR beta chain was sequenced in a study of cytomegalovirus exposure and HLA in healthy donors. On the study more broadly: Unique TCRs from HLA-typed donors, around 93 million of them, were held in an early data release.

V lost 3 bases and J lost 3; bases outside the gene matches: 5. Germline V gene sequence: CDR1 SGHVS, CDR2 FQNEAQ. The CDR3 sequence is 15 residues long. Both 60 Vbeta primers and 13 Jbeta primers went into the PCR. Some clones are missing from TCRdb's copy, which holds only in-frame ones; the method was immunoSEQ multiplex PCR. The sample yields around 97,000 clones, around 73% seen once. The sequenced sample consisted of PBMCs. This clonotype originated in a man in his forties or fifties in good health and CMV-seronegative. This chain connects TRBV7-8 to TRBJ2-7; the match to TRBD1 covers 10 bases. The CDR3 DNA follows: TGTGCCAGCAGCTTCGGACAGGGGGTATACTACGAGCAGTACTTC. It encodes CASSFGQGVYYEQYF.